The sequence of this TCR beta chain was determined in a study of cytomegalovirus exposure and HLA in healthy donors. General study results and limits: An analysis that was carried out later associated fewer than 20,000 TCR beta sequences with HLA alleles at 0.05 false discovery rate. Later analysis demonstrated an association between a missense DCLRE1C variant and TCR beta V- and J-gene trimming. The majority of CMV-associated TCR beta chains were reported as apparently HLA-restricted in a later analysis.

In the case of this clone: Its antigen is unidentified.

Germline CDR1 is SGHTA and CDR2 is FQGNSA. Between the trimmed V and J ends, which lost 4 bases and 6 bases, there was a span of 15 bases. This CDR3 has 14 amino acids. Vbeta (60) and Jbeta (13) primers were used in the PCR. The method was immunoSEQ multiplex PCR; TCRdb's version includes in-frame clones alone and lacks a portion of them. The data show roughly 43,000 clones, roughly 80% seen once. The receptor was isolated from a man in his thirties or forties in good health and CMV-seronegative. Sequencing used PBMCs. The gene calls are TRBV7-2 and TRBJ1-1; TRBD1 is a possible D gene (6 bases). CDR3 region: CASSSQRQAAEAFF. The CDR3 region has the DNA TGTGCCAGCAGCTCTCAACGACAGGCCGCTGAAGCTTTCTTT.